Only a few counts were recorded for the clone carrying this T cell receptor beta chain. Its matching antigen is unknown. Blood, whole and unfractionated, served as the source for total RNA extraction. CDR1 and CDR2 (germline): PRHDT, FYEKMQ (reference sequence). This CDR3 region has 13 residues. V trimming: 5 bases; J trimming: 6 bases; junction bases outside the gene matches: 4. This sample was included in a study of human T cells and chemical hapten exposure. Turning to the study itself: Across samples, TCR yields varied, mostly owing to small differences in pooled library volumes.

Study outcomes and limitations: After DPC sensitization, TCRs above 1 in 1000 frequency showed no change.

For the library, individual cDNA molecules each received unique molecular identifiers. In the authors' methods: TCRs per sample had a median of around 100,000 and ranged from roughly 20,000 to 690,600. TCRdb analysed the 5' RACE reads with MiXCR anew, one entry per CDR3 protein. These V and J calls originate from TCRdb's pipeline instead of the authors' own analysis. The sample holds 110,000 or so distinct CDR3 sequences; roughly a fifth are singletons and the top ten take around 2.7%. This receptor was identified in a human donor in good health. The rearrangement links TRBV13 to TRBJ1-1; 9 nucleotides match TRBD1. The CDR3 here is CASSRDREAEAFF. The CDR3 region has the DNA TGTGCCAGCAGCCGGGACAGGGAAGCTGAAGCTTTCTTT.